Listed below are T cell receptor beta chains from one sample, sequenced in a study of identical twins. TCRdb itself ran the 5' RACE reads through MiXCR, one entry per CDR3 protein. The sample has about 530,000 distinct CDR3 sequences, approximately 20% seen once; the top ten hold 0.45% to 0.5%. These data also featured in a second study, about yellow fever vaccine responses in identical twins.

Specimen: CD4+ T cells sorted from blood. All receptors derive from a woman between 18 and 29 years old in good health. Both conserved end residues are part of each CDR3. Fields, in order: D gene, J gene, clone size, V gene, CDR3 DNA, CDR3 protein. D genes are given only for firm matches. Expanded clones get a size class; other rows say once, few or many, or leave the size out.

.	TRBJ2-2	few	TRBV5-5	TGTGCCAGCAGCTTTCGGGGATCGAACACCGGGGAGCTGTTTTTT	CASSFRGSNTGELFF
TRBD1	TRBJ2-1	few	TRBV7-2	TGTGCCAGCAGCCAAAGACAGGGGGCAGGCAATGAGCAGTTCTTC	CASSQRQGAGNEQFF
TRBD2	TRBJ2-1	few	TRBV6-5	TGTGCCAGCAATTCCGGCGGGAGTGGGTCCAATGAGCAGTTCTTC	CASNSGGSGSNEQFF
.	TRBJ2-1	.	TRBV20-1	TGCAGTGCAAGCAAGGCGGACTCCTACAATGAGCAGTTCTTC	CSASKADSYNEQFF
TRBD1	TRBJ1-3	few	TRBV5-1	TGCGCCAGCAGCTTGGACGCCGGACAGGGGGCTAACACCATATATTTT	CASSLDAGQGANTIYF
.	TRBJ1-6	many	TRBV5-1	TGCGCCAGCAGCTTGGATCAGCCAGGGGTTTCTAGGCCCCTCCACTTT	CASSLDQPGVSRPLHF
.	TRBJ2-3	few	TRBV9	TGTGCCAGCAGCGTCACACTAGTAGATACGCAGTATTTT	CASSVTLVDTQYF
.	TRBJ2-7	few	TRBV12-5	TGTGCTAGTGGTTTGGGGGGACGGCAGTTCTACGAGCAGTACTTC	CASGLGGRQFYEQYF
.	TRBJ2-3	few	TRBV4-1	TGCGCCAGCACGACAAGCGGAGCGGGCACAGATACGCAGTATTTT	CASTTSGAGTDTQYF
TRBD2	TRBJ2-1	.	TRBV9	TGTGCCAGCAGCTCAACTAGCGGGACAGCCTACAATGAGCAGTTCTTC	CASSSTSGTAYNEQFF
.	TRBJ1-2	few	TRBV19	TGTGCCAGTACAGACAGTCACTATGGCTACACCTTC	CASTDSHYGYTF
TRBD2	TRBJ2-7	few	TRBV6-5	TGTGCCAGCAGTTATCTTCCTAGCGGGTGGAGCTCCTACGAGCAGTACTTC	CASSYLPSGWSSYEQYF
TRBD1	TRBJ2-7	.	TRBV10-3	TGTGCCATCACCGCTCATGGGGACAGGTCCTACGAGCAGTACTTC	CAITAHGDRSYEQYF
TRBD2	TRBJ2-5	.	TRBV2	TGTGCCAGCTCCACTCTGGGGGGGACTATTGGGAAGGAGACCCAGTACTTC	CASSTLGGTIGKETQYF
TRBD2	TRBJ2-5	.	TRBV6-1	TGTGCCAGCAGAACCGGGACTAGCGGGTCCCAAGAGACCCAGTACTTC	CASRTGTSGSQETQYF
.	TRBJ2-1	few	TRBV28	TGTGCCAGCAGTATGAACAATGAGCAGTTCTTC	CASSMNNEQFF
TRBD1	TRBJ1-4	many	TRBV12-3/TRBV12-4	TGTGCCAGCAGGCGACAGGGTACATTGACTAATGAAAAACTGTTTTTT	CASRRQGTLTNEKLFF
.	TRBJ2-7	few	TRBV3-1	TGTGCCAGCAGCCCAACCGGGACGGGTTTCTACGAGCAGTACTTC	CASSPTGTGFYEQYF
.	TRBJ2-3	.	TRBV7-3	TGTGCCAGCAGCTTAGTTAAAGCGTCCCTCACGGATACGCAGTATTTT	CASSLVKASLTDTQYF
TRBD1	TRBJ2-7	.	TRBV5-1	TGCGCCAGCAGCTCGGGACAGGAATACGACGAGCAGTACTTC	CASSSGQEYDEQYF
.	TRBJ2-2	.	TRBV19	TGTGCCAGTACGCGGGTTGGGGGGAACACCGGGGAGCTGTTTTTT	CASTRVGGNTGELFF
TRBD2	TRBJ2-1	.	TRBV5-1	TGCGCCAAAAGACGGGACACCCTACTAGCGGGAGAATCGTATGAGCAGTTCTTC	CAKRRDTLLAGESYEQFF
.	TRBJ2-2	.	TRBV6-4	TGTGCCAGCTCCACGTGGGGTCAGGTGAACACCGGGGAGCTGTTTTTT	CASSTWGQVNTGELFF
.	TRBJ1-4	.	TRBV11-2	TGTGCCAGCAGCTTATCAGGGAATGAAAAACTGTTTTTT	CASSLSGNEKLFF
.	TRBJ2-1	.	TRBV20-1	TGCAGTGCCCCAGGATTGATATACAATGAGCAGTTCTTC	CSAPGLIYNEQFF
TRBD2	TRBJ2-1	.	TRBV15	TGTGCCACCAGCAGCACTAGCGGGAGGGCCTATGAGCAGTTCTTC	CATSSTSGRAYEQFF
.	TRBJ1-1	.	TRBV2	TGTGCCAGCAGTGTTATGGTGAACACTGAAGCTTTCTTT	CASSVMVNTEAFF
.	TRBJ1-2	.	TRBV19	TGTGCCAGTAGTACCAGACAGTCGGCTAACTATGGCTACACCTTC	CASSTRQSANYGYTF
TRBD2	TRBJ2-5	.	TRBV2	TGTGCCAGCAGTGAAAGGGGGACTAGCATACGGGAGACCCAGTACTTC	CASSERGTSIRETQYF
TRBD1	TRBJ2-2	.	TRBV6-5	TGTGCCAGCAGTTACTCCGTTACAGGGGGAGGAGGTGGGGAGCTGTTTTTT	CASSYSVTGGGGGELFF
.	TRBJ2-5	.	TRBV20-1	TGCAGTGCTACCGGGACGACAGAGACCCAGTACTTC	CSATGTTETQYF
.	TRBJ1-2	few	TRBV6-5	TGTGCCAGCAGCGGACGCTATGGCTACACCTTC	CASSGRYGYTF
.	TRBJ2-1	few	TRBV5-1	TGCGCCAGCAGCTCGGCCGGAGCCTACAATGAGCAGTTCTTC	CASSSAGAYNEQFF
.	TRBJ2-3	once	TRBV28	TGTGCCAGCGGGCTTCAACGGGCTAGCGGCACAGATACGCAGTATTTT	CASGLQRASGTDTQYF
.	TRBJ1-1	.	TRBV5-1	TGCGCCAGCAGCTTGGAGGTCCAGATGAACACTGAAGCTTTCTTT	CASSLEVQMNTEAFF
TRBD2	TRBJ2-7	.	TRBV6-1	TGTGCCAGCATTCCCGTAATAGCGGGACCCTACGAGCAGTACTTC	CASIPVIAGPYEQYF
TRBD2	TRBJ2-7	.	TRBV28	TGTGCCAGCAGTTCACCGCCTGGGGGTAGCGGGAGAATCTACGAGCAGTACTTC	CASSSPPGGSGRIYEQYF
TRBD2	TRBJ2-2	.	TRBV27	TGTGCCAGCCCTAGGACTAGCGGGGGGCCACACACCGGGGAGCTGTTTTTT	CASPRTSGGPHTGELFF
.	TRBJ2-1	few	TRBV3-1	TGTGCCAGCAGCCGCCGCGATGAGCAGTTCTTC	CASSRRDEQFF
.	TRBJ1-2	.	TRBV20-1	TGCAGTGCTATCAGCCCCACAGGGAAAAAGGCGTATGGCTACACCTTC	CSAISPTGKKAYGYTF
TRBD2	TRBJ2-3	.	TRBV5-4	TGTGCCAGCAGCATCGGACTAGGCATAAGTAATTCAGATACGCAGTATTTT	CASSIGLGISNSDTQYF
.	TRBJ2-1	few	TRBV2	TGTGCCAGCAGTGGGACTGTAACAGCGTACAATGAGCAGTTCTTC	CASSGTVTAYNEQFF
TRBD2	TRBJ2-5	few	TRBV5-1	TGCGCCAGCAGCCTCTCGGGTAGCGGGGAAGAGACCCAGTACTTC	CASSLSGSGEETQYF
TRBD2	TRBJ2-7	.	TRBV6-5	TGTGCCAGCAGTTACTCGGCGACTAGCGGCTCCTACGAGCAGTACTTC	CASSYSATSGSYEQYF
.	TRBJ1-5	.	TRBV12-3/TRBV12-4	TGTGCCAGCAGTTCAGAAGTCGTGATCAATCAGCCCCAGCATTTT	CASSSEVVINQPQHF